The 28 T cell receptor beta chains reported below all come from one sample, sequenced in a study of T-cell reconstitution after alpha-beta-depleted transplantation in children. Unique molecular identifiers were used in preparing the TCRbeta library. TCRdb used MiXCR to reprocess the PCR reads, holding one entry per CDR3 protein. The repertoire consists of under 300,000 distinct CDR3 sequences, with 9.7% occurring once and the leading ten covering about 5%. The sample was PBMCs from the stem cell graft donor, taken from the stem cell graft. These receptors were taken from a human donor who donated a stem cell graft to a child with SCID.

The rearrangement joins TRBV18 to TRBJ1-4, with D unclear. CDR1 is KGHSH and CDR2 is LQKENI in the germline V gene. Trimming stripped 3 bases from V and 4 bases from J, with 15 bases between. This CDR3 comprises 16 residues. The CDR3 coding sequence is TGTGCCAGCTCACCCGACCGAGGGCGGGGTAATGAAAAACTGTTTTTT. The encoded protein is CASSPDRGRGNEKLFF.

This clonotype was found many times. The chain is built from TRBV4-1 and TRBJ2-7; 7 bases align to TRBD1. The J segment lost 4 bases and the V segment lost 4 bases, leaving 7 bases of the junction unmatched. The germline V gene has CDR1 MGHRA and CDR2 YSYEKL. The CDR3 loop spans 14 amino acids. The CDR3: CASSRETGTYEQYF. CDR3 bases: TGCGCCAGCAGCCGGGAGACAGGGACGTACGAGCAGTACTTC.

In its sample, this clonotype was seen many times. The chain joins TRBV20-1 to TRBJ2-6; D possibly corresponds to TRBD1 (6 bases). The CDR3 spans 15 residues. V lost 2 bases, J lost 3 bases, and 11 bases lay in between. Germline-derived CDR1 and CDR2 are DFQATT and SNEGSKA (reference sequence). The chain's CDR3 is CSARRDRHGANVLTF. CDR3 coding DNA: TGCAGTGCTAGACGCGACAGGCATGGGGCCAACGTCCTGACTTTC.

Many counts were recorded for this clonotype. The gene calls are TRBV5-1 and TRBJ2-1; TRBD2 aligns across 13 bases. CDR1 is SGHRS and CDR2 is YFSETQ in the germline V gene. The CDR3 totals 15 residues. V gave up 4 bases and J gave up 7 bases; unmatched junction bases: 5. Here the CDR3 reads CASSTSGGAENEQFF. DNA for the CDR3: TGCGCCAGCAGCACTAGCGGGGGGGCCGAAAATGAGCAGTTCTTC.

This clonotype was detected once. A much larger clonotype is one base distant, so this may be a read error. The chain uses TRBV4-1 and TRBJ1-2, with a weak D call TRBD1 (6 bases). CDR1 is MGHRA, CDR2 YSYEKL, per germline. There are 14 residues in the CDR3. CDR3 in amino acids: CAGSQGTSVYGYTF. The CDR3 bases are TGCGCCGGCAGCCAAGGGACATCGGTCTATGGCTACACCTTC.

This clonotype was seen ten or more times. V and J are TRBV27 and TRBJ2-2; no definite D call. This CDR3 is built from 12 residues. Germline CDR1 reads MNHEY; CDR2 reads SMNVEV (reference sequence). Trimming left V 9 bases short and J 3 bases short, with 8 bases between. CDR3 bases: TGTGCCAGTACTGCTTACACCGGGGAGCTGTTTTTT. Translation gives CASTAYTGELFF.

The sample holds a few counts of this clonotype. The V gene is TRBV4-3, the J gene TRBJ1-2; the D gene is possibly TRBD1 (5 bases). V lost 0 bases and J lost 4, with 9 bases in between. Germline lookup yields CDR1 LGHNA and CDR2 YSLEER. The CDR3 has 14 amino acids. The CDR3 spells CASSQDGGVYGYTF. The CDR3 coding sequence is TGCGCCAGCAGCCAAGACGGGGGGGTCTATGGCTACACCTTC.

This rearrangement joins TRBV18 to TRBJ2-5; a possible D gene is TRBD2 (6 bases). From germline, CDR1 is KGHSH and CDR2 LQKENI. Between the trimmed V and J ends, which lost 3 bases and 2 bases, there was a span of 10 bases. The CDR3 runs 14 residues. The CDR3 protein is CASSPGGLQETQYF. The CDR3 DNA follows: TGTGCCAGCTCACCTGGCGGACTACAAGAGACCCAGTACTTC.

By its share, this clonotype is medium-sized. J is TRBJ2-1 and V is TRBV7-2; no reliable D call. This CDR3 spans 15 amino acids. Germline CDR1 is SGHTA and CDR2 is FQGNSA. Trimming took 1 base from V and 0 from J, leaving 7 bases between them. This CDR3 reads CASSLGSSSYNEQFF. For the CDR3, the DNA is TGTGCCAGCAGCTTAGGCAGTAGCTCCTACAATGAGCAGTTCTTC. Full variable domain (remainder filled in from reference TRBV7-2 and TRBJ2-1): GAGVSQSPSNKVTEKGKDVELRCDPISGHTALYWYRQSLGQGLEFLIYFQGNSAPDKSGLPSDRFSAERTGGSVSTLTIQRTQQEDSAVYLCASSLGSSSYNEQFFGPGTRLTVL.

The gene calls are TRBV5-1 and TRBJ1-1, with D perhaps TRBD1 (6 bases). CDR1 SGHRS and CDR2 YFSETQ come from the germline V gene. The CDR3 is 15 residues long. Trimming shortened V by 3 bases and J by 1 base, and 13 bases separated the two germline ends. The CDR3 DNA sequence: TGCGCCAGCAGCTGGTTGCCCAGGGGGAACACTGAAGCTTTCTTT. It codes for CASSWLPRGNTEAFF.

There are many counts of this clonotype. The chain recombines TRBV12-3 or TRBV12-4 with TRBJ2-5; D might be TRBD2 (5 bases). The CDR3 totals 16 residues. With 7 bases removed from V and 0 bases from J, the gap between germline ends came to 18 bases. The DNA for the CDR3 is TGTGCCAGCAAGCGTGTCGGCAGAGGGTACCAAGAGACCCAGTACTTC. This codes for CASKRVGRGYQETQYF.

The rearrangement joins TRBV12-3 or TRBV12-4 to TRBJ1-1, with 7 positions matching TRBD1. The CDR3 is made up of 20 amino acids. J was trimmed by 6 bases and V by 3 bases; bases with no gene match: 25. The CDR3 reads CASSLARGGDSGPPGAEAFF. CDR3 in DNA: TGTGCCAGCAGTTTGGCGAGGGGTGGGGACAGTGGGCCTCCGGGGGCTGAAGCTTTCTTT.

This clonotype came up many times. V gene TRBV7-9 combines with J gene TRBJ1-3; perhaps TRBD1 as D (5 bases). The ends were cut back, 0 bases at V and 0 bases at J, with 12 bases in the middle. This CDR3 contains 17 residues. Germline lookup yields CDR1 SEHNR and CDR2 FQNEAQ (reference sequence). The CDR3 nucleotides read TGTGCCAGCAGCTTAGCGACGGGGACCCGCTCTGGAAACACCATATATTTT. Its protein is CASSLATGTRSGNTIYF.

This clonotype was picked up many times. The chain has TRBV10-3 and TRBJ2-1; 7 nucleotides align to TRBD2. J lost 8 bases, V lost 3 bases, and 10 bases had no gene match. Germline values: CDR1 ENHRY, CDR2 SYGVKD. CDR3 length: 15 residues. The CDR3 spells CAISDSQRGRHEQFF. Here the CDR3 DNA reads TGTGCCATCAGTGACTCACAGCGGGGTCGTCATGAGCAGTTCTTC.

In this sample, this clonotype turned up a few times. The chain has TRBV21-1 and TRBJ1-2; the table calls TRBD1, which could not be checked here. TRBV21-1 is described as a pseudogene. This CDR3 comprises 16 residues. CDR3 amino acids: CASSKWDDSPNYGYTF. DNA for the CDR3: TGTGCCAGCAGCAAATGGGACGACAGCCCTAACTATGGCTACACCTTC.

A few counts support this clonotype. This sequence joins TRBV2 and TRBJ2-5; D perhaps matches TRBD1 (5 bases). Per germline, CDR1 SNHLY and CDR2 FYNNEI. The V gene lost 6 bases and the J gene lost 1 base, with 12 bases spanning the gap. This CDR3 spans 14 amino acids. CDR3 loop: CASSDQGSQETQYF. The CDR3 bases are TGTGCCAGCAGCGACCAGGGAAGCCAAGAGACCCAGTACTTC.

The sample holds many counts of this clonotype. This chain links TRBV3-1 with TRBJ2-3; D ambiguous. Germline values: CDR1 LGHDT, CDR2 YNNKEL (reference sequence). This CDR3 comprises 14 residues. V was trimmed by 1 base and J by 5 bases, leaving 10 bases between them. CDR3 region: CASSQVKGRDTQYF. CDR3 nucleotides: TGTGCCAGCAGCCAAGTTAAAGGTAGAGATACGCAGTATTTT.

This clonotype was seen ten or more times. The gene calls are TRBV9 and TRBJ1-1, with D possibly matching TRBD1 (6 bases). CDR1 SGDLS and CDR2 YYNGEE come from the germline V gene. The CDR3 totals 16 residues. V was pared by 3 bases and J by 1 base, with 16 bases between. CDR3 in DNA: TGTGCCAGCAGCGAAAAGTGGGGGGCCCAGAACACTGAAGCTTTCTTT. Encoded protein: CASSEKWGAQNTEAFF.

There are many counts of this clonotype. The chain is built from TRBV5-1 and TRBJ2-3, with 10 bases fitting TRBD2. V was pared by 6 bases and J by 2 bases, with 12 bases of the junction left unmatched. CDR3 length: 17 residues. The germline V gene encodes CDR1 SGHRS and CDR2 YFSETQ. CDR3 region: CASTPTKTSGDTDTQYF. For the CDR3, the DNA is TGCGCCAGCACCCCGACCAAAACTAGCGGGGACACAGATACGCAGTATTTT.

This clonotype was observed at least ten times. The rearrangement uses TRBV7-8 and TRBJ1-1; no clear D gene. CDR1 and CDR2 (germline): SGHVS, FQNEAQ. The length of the CDR3 is 14 residues. Trimming took 5 bases from V and 8 from J, leaving 18 bases between them. The CDR3 coding sequence is TGTGCCAGCAGCCCCCTGGGGTCTGGACCCGAAGCTTTCTTT. Translation gives CASSPLGSGPEAFF.

This clonotype has a handful of counts. The junction departs from germline at one end; a sequencing error may be responsible. The chain joins TRBV20-1 to TRBJ1-5; the D gene is possibly TRBD1 (5 bases). This CDR3 is built from 17 residues. Germline loops: CDR1 DFQATT, CDR2 SNEGSKA (reference sequence). CDR3 nucleotides: TGCTGTGCTAAAGGGGTAGGAAGAGGTACCCCCCATCAGCCCCAGCATTTT. Protein product: CCAKGVGRGTPHQPQHF.

This clonotype was recorded at least ten times. The J gene is TRBJ2-2, the V gene TRBV13; the match to TRBD2 covers 8 bases. The length of the CDR3 is 14 residues. Germline V gene lookup returns CDR1 PRHDT and CDR2 FYEKMQ (reference sequence). J lost 5 bases, V lost 5 bases, and 4 bases had no gene match. The CDR3 DNA sequence: TGTGCCAGCAGCCCCCTAGCGGGTACCGGGGAGCTGTTTTTT. Translated, it gives CASSPLAGTGELFF. Full variable domain (outside the CDR3, taken from reference TRBV13 and TRBJ2-2): AAGVIQSPRHLIKEKRETATLKCYPIPRHDTVYWYQQGPGQDPQFLISFYEKMQSDKGSIPDRFSAQQFSDYHSELNMSSLELGDSALYFCASSPLAGTGELFFGEGSRLTVL.

This clonotype showed up many times. V and J are TRBV20-1 and TRBJ2-1; 11 bases agree with TRBD2. The CDR3 consists of 17 residues. Germline V gene sequence: CDR1 DFQATT, CDR2 SNEGSKA (reference sequence). The chain's CDR3 is CSAFHLAGGTVDNEQFF. In nucleotides, the CDR3 is TGCAGCGCCTTCCACCTAGCGGGGGGAACGGTTGACAATGAGCAGTTCTTC.

In this sample, this clonotype turned up many times. CDR3 loop: CASSPSRIRGQGYF. The CDR3 region has the DNA TGTGCCAGCAGTCCGAGTCGGATAAGGGGACAGGGGTACTTC. The rearrangement links TRBV12-3 or TRBV12-4 to TRBJ2-4, with 9 bases fitting TRBD1. V shed 5 bases, J shed 15 bases, and the junction held 14 bases outside the gene matches. This CDR3 region has 14 residues.

This clonotype came up many times. The rearrangement uses TRBV4-1 and TRBJ1-5, with D tentatively TRBD1 (5 bases). The CDR3 contains 17 residues. CDR1 MGHRA and CDR2 YSYEKL come from the germline V gene. Trimming took 0 bases from V and 5 from J, leaving 17 bases between them. CDR3 coding DNA: TGCGCCAGCAGCCAAGAGACACTTCAGGGAGGGGATCAGCCCCAGCATTTT. Translating gives CASSQETLQGGDQPQHF.

Ten or more counts support this clonotype. The chain has TRBV28 and TRBJ1-1; possibly TRBD1 for D (6 bases). The V end lost 6 bases, the J end lost 4 bases, and 12 bases lay between the germline ends. The CDR3 runs 13 residues. Germline V gene sequence: CDR1 MDHEN, CDR2 SYDVKM. CDR3 coding DNA: TGTGCCAGCAGATTACAGGGCATCACTGAAGCTTTCTTT. Its protein product is CASRLQGITEAFF. Together with reference TRBV28 and TRBJ1-1, the CDR3 gives the full variable domain: DVKVTQSSRYLVKRTGEKVFLECVQDMDHENMFWYRQDPGLGLRLIYFSYDVKMKEKGDIPEGYSVSREKKERFSLILESASTNQTSMYLCASRLQGITEAFFGQGTRLTVV.

In its sample, this clonotype was seen many times. This rearrangement joins TRBV3-1 to TRBJ2-2; no reliable D call. Trimming removed 4 bases from V and 5 bases from J, with 5 bases in between. CDR1 and CDR2 (germline): LGHDT, YNNKEL (reference sequence). This CDR3 has 12 residues. The DNA for the CDR3 is TGTGCCAGCAGCCCCCTGACCGGGGAGCTGTTTTTT. This sequence encodes CASSPLTGELFF.

This clonotype appeared many times. The V call is TRBV5-1, the J call TRBJ2-6, with a weak D call TRBD1 (5 bases). V was pared by 0 bases and J by 3 bases, with 7 bases between. CDR1 is SGHRS, CDR2 YFSETQ, per germline. CDR3 size: 15 residues. CDR3 loop: CASSLEGHGANVLTF. CDR3 in DNA: TGCGCCAGCAGCTTGGAAGGACATGGGGCCAACGTCCTGACTTTC.